The T cell receptor (beta chain) described here comes from a study of blood T cell repertoires in COVID-19. The wider study: Acute and convalescent COVID-19 specimens originated in the United States, Italy and Spain.

Original processing notes: It was from reference gene primer amplification that nucleated cell counts were estimated. Produced via immunoSEQ multiplex PCR; TCRdb's table is partial and in-frame only. For V, J and clone size, that table is used; D and trimming come from the DNA. The data contain about 180,000 clones, approximately 87% of them singletons. Trimming removed 4 bases from V and 9 bases from J, with 12 bases in between. Germline V gene lookup returns CDR1 SNHLY and CDR2 FYNNEI. This CDR3 region has 12 residues. The specimen sequenced was peripheral blood. The chain carries TRBV2 and TRBJ1-2; D gene unclear. This receptor was taken from a middle-aged man with active or convalescent COVID-19. CDR3 in amino acids: CASSALRLSYTF. The CDR3 DNA sequence: TGTGCCAGCAGTGCCCTAAGACTTAGCTACACCTTC.